A selection of T cell receptor beta chains follows, all from one sample in a study of T-cell reconstitution after alpha-beta-depleted transplantation in children. TCRdb fed the PCR reads into MiXCR, producing one record per CDR3 protein. The repertoire includes hundreds of thousands of distinct CDR3 sequences, around a sixth of them detected once, and about 41% sits in the top ten. Sample: PBMCs, mostly from graft donor cells, taken 360 days after TCRalphabeta/CD19-depleted stem cell transplant. These TCRs come from a male patient between 2 and 10 years old who had a stem cell transplant for acute lymphoblastic leukemia, so the T cells may come from the graft donor. The CDR3 runs from the conserved cysteine through the conserved F or W. The order of the fields is clone size, V gene, CDR3 length, J gene, D gene, CDR3 DNA, CDR3 protein. D genes are given only for firm matches. Clone size is shown for a subset of rows, as once, few, many or a class of expanded clone.

NA,TRBV20-1,12,TRBJ2-2,NA,TGCAGTGCCAGACCGAGGACCGGGGAGCTGTTTTTT,CSARPRTGELFF
few,TRBV12-3/TRBV12-4,17,TRBJ1-5,TRBD1,TGTGCCAGCAGTTCCAGGTTATCCGGGACAGGGGTTAAACCCCAGCATTTT,CASSSRLSGTGVKPQHF
NA,TRBV6-2/TRBV6-3,14,TRBJ2-7,TRBD2,TGTGCCAGCAGATTTAGCGGGGTACATAGCGAGCAGTACTTC,CASRFSGVHSEQYF
few,TRBV6-1,13,TRBJ2-5,NA,TGTGCCAGCCGGCGGGGGCCCCAAGAGACCCAGTACTTC,CASRRGPQETQYF
NA,TRBV6-2/TRBV6-3,16,TRBJ2-3,NA,TGTGCCAGCAGTTACTGGGACGTAATAAGCACAGATACGCAGTATTTT,CASSYWDVISTDTQYF
few,TRBV5-4,16,TRBJ2-5,TRBD1,TGTGCCAGCAGCCCTCGTTCGACAGGGGGCTTAGAGACCCAGTACTTC,CASSPRSTGGLETQYF
NA,TRBV28,15,TRBJ1-5,TRBD1,TGTGCCAGCAGTCAATGGGACAGGGTCAATCAGCCCCAGCATTTT,CASSQWDRVNQPQHF
NA,TRBV2,16,TRBJ2-2,NA,TGTGCCAGCAGTGATGAAGGGGCAGCGAACACCGGGGAGCTGTTTTTT,CASSDEGAANTGELFF
NA,TRBV12-3/TRBV12-4,14,TRBJ2-1,NA,TGTGCCAGCAGTTTAGCGCAGCAATACAATGAGCAGTTCTTC,CASSLAQQYNEQFF
many,TRBV5-1,12,TRBJ2-1,NA,TGCGCCAGCAGCGGTAACAGCAATGAGCAGTTCTTC,CASSGNSNEQFF
few,TRBV2,15,TRBJ2-7,TRBD1,TGTGCCAGCATAAGGGGGCGCGGTATTATGGACGAGCAGTACTTC,CASIRGRGIMDEQYF
few,TRBV10-3,19,TRBJ2-2,NA,TGTGCCATCAGTGACCGCTGGTCAGGCGACATCCTCGGCACCGGGGAGCTGTTTTTT,CAISDRWSGDILGTGELFF
few,TRBV18,20,TRBJ2-1,TRBD2,TGTGCCAGCTCACCTTCGAAACTAGCGGGGGAGATGAGCTCCTACAATGAGCAGTTCTTC,CASSPSKLAGEMSSYNEQFF
NA,TRBV5-4,15,TRBJ1-2,NA,TGTGCCAGCAGCTCGCCCGCGGGCCCGAACTATGGCTACACCTTC,CASSSPAGPNYGYTF
few,TRBV15,16,TRBJ1-4,TRBD1,TGTGCCACCAGCGTAACTAGGGGGACAGAAGATGAAAAACTGTTTTTT,CATSVTRGTEDEKLFF
many,TRBV28,13,TRBJ2-1,NA,TGTGCCAGCAAGGGGACGGCCTCCAATGAGCAGTTCTTC,CASKGTASNEQFF